This T cell receptor (beta chain) was identified during a study of T cell responses to AZD1222 COVID-19 vaccine. General study results and limits: Of spike-specific TCRs, nearly half reportedly target regions left unmutated in variants. Most donors were white British and more were female, and clonal diversity was possibly underestimated. In all cases, repertoires were sampled only after the peak T cell response. Following two doses of AZD1222, Spike-specific TCR breadth and depth rose.

Clones were read by immunoSEQ multiplex PCR, and TCRdb kept only the in-frame ones, dropping some. Among roughly 200,000 clones listed, about 93% were seen once. CDR1 is GTSNPN and CDR2 is SVGIG in the germline V gene (reference sequence). There are 13 residues in the CDR3. V gave up 0 bases and J gave up 0 bases, with 5 bases separating them. Concerning this clone itself: What it binds is unknown.

The rearrangement uses TRBV30 and TRBJ1-1, with D hard to call. This clonotype was obtained from an adult who received the MenACWY meningococcal vaccine as a control. The sample in question was peripheral blood, obtained 28 days after the second dose of the MenACWY control vaccine. The CDR3 DNA reads as TGTGCCTGGAGTGTAACTGTGAACACTGAAGCTTTCTTT. It yields the protein CAWSVTVNTEAFF. Looking up the rest from reference TRBV30 and TRBJ1-1 gives the full variable domain: SQTIHQWPATLVQPVGSPLSLECTVEGTSNPNLYWYRQAAGRGLQLLFYSVGIGQISSEVPQNLSASRPQDRQFILSSKKLLLSDSGFYLCAWSVTVNTEAFFGQGTRLTVV.